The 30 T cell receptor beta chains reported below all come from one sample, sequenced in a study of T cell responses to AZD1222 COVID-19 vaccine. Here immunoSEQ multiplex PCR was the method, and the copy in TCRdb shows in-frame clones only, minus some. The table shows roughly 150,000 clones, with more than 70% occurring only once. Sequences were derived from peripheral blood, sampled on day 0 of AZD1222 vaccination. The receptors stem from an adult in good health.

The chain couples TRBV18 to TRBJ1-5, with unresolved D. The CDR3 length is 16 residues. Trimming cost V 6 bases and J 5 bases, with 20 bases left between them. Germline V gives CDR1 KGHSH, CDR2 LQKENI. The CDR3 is CASSPTTRGRDQPQHF. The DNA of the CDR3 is TGTGCCAGCTCCCCCACCACACGAGGACGTGATCAGCCCCAGCATTTT.

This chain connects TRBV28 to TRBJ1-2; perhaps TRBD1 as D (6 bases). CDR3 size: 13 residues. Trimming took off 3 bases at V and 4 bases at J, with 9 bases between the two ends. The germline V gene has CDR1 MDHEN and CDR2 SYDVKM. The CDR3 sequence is CASSLVGAYGYTF. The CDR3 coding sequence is TGTGCCAGCAGTTTGGTGGGGGCCTATGGCTACACCTTC.

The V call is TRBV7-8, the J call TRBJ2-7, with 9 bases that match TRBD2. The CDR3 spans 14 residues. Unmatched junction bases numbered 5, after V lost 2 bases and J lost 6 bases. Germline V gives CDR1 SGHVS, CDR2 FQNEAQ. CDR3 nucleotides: TGTGCCAGCAGCTTAAGGCGGGAGGGATCCGAGCAGTACTTC. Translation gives CASSLRREGSEQYF.

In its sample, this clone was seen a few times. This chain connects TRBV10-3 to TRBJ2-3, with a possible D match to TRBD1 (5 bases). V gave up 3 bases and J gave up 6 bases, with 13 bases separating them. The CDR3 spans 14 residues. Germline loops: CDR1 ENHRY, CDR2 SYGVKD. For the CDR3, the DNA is TGTGCCATCAGTGATCGGCAGGGATCCGATACGCAGTATTTT. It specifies CAISDRQGSDTQYF.

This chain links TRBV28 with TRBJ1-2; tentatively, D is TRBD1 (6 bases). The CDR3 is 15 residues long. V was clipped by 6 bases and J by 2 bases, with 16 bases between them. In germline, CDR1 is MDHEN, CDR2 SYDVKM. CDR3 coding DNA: TGTGCCAGCAGCCCGAGGGGGGTAATGAACTATGGCTACACCTTC. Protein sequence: CASSPRGVMNYGYTF.

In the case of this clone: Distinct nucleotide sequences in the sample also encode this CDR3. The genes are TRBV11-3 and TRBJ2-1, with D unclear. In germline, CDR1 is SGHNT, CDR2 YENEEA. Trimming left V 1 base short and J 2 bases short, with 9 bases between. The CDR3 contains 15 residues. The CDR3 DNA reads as TGTGCCAGCAGCTTAGGGCCGGGTACCTACAATGAGCAGTTCTTC. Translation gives CASSLGPGTYNEQFF.

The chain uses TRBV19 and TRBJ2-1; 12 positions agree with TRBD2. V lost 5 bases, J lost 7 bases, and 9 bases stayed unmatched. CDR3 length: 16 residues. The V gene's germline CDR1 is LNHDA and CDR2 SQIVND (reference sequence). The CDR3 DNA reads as TGTGCCAGTAGTCTCCTAGCGGGAGGGCCGGGGAATGAGCAGTTCTTC. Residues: CASSLLAGGPGNEQFF.

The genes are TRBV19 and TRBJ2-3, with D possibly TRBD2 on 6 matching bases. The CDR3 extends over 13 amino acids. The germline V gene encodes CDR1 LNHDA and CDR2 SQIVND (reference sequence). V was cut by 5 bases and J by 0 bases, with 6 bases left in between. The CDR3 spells CASSGLSTDTQYF. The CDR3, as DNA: TGTGCCAGTAGTGGACTAAGCACAGATACGCAGTATTTT.

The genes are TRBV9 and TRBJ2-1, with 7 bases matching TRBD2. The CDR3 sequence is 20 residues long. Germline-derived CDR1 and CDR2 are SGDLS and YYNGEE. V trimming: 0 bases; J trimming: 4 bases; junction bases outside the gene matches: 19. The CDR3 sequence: CASSVAPPGGGQGVYNEQFF. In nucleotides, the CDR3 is TGTGCCAGCAGCGTAGCCCCGCCCGGGGGAGGGCAGGGCGTATACAATGAGCAGTTCTTC.

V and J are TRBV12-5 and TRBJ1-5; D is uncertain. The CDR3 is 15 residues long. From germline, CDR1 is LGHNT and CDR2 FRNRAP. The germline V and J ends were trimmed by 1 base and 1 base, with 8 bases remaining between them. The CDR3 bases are TGTGCTAGTGGTTTGGCAGGTGGGAGCAATCAGCCCCAGCATTTT. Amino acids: CASGLAGGSNQPQHF.

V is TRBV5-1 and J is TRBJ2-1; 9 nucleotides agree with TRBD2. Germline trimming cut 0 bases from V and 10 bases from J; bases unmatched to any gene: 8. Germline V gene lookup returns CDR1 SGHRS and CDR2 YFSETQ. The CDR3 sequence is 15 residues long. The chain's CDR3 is CASSLARTSVAEQFF. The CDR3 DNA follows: TGCGCCAGCAGCTTGGCCCGGACTAGCGTGGCCGAGCAGTTCTTC.

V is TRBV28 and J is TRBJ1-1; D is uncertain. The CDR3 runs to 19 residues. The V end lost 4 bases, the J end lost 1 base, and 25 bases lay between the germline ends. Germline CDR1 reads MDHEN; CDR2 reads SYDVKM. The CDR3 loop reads CASSWIRLPPGVRNTEAFF. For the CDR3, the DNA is TGTGCCAGCAGTTGGATACGGCTTCCTCCCGGGGTTCGGAACACTGAAGCTTTCTTT.

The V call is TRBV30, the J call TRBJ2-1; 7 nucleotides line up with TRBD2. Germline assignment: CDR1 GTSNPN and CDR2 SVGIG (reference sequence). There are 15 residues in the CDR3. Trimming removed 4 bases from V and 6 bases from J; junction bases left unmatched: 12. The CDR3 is CAWNSPGLTSNEQFF. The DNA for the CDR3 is TGTGCCTGGAACTCCCCGGGACTAACCTCCAATGAGCAGTTCTTC.

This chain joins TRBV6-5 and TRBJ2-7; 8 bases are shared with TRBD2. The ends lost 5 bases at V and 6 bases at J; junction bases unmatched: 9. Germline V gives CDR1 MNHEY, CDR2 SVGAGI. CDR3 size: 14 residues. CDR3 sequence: CASSQRGLAGEQYF. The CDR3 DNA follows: TGTGCCAGCAGTCAACGTGGACTAGCTGGCGAGCAGTACTTC.

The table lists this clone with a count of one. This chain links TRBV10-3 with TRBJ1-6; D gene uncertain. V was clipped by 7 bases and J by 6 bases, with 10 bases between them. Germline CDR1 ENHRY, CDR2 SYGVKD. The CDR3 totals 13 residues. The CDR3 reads CAITRNANSPLHF. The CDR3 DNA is TGTGCCATCACCCGGAATGCTAATTCACCCCTCCACTTT.

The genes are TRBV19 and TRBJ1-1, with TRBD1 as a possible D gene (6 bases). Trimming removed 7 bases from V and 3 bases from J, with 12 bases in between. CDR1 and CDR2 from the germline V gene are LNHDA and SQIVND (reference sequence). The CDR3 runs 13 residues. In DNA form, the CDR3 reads TGTGCCAGTACTCCCGACAGGTACACTGAAGCTTTCTTT. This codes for CASTPDRYTEAFF.

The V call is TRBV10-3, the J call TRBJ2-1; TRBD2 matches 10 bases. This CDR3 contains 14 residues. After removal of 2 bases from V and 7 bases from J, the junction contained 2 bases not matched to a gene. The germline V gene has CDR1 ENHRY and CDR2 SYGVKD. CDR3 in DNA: TGTGCCATCAGTGAGGGACTAGCGGCTAATGAGCAGTTCTTC. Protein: CAISEGLAANEQFF.

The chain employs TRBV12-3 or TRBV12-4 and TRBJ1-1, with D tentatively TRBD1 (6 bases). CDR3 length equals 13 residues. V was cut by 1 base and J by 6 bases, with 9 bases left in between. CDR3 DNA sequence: TGTGCCAGCAGTTTAGTGGGGGGCGCTGAAGCTTTCTTT. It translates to CASSLVGGAEAFF.

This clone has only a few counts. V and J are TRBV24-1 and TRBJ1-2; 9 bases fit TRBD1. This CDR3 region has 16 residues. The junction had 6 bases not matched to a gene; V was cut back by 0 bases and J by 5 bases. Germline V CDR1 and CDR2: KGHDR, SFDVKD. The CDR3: CATSDLDGTGTYGYTF. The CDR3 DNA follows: TGTGCCACCAGTGATTTGGACGGGACAGGGACATATGGCTACACCTTC.

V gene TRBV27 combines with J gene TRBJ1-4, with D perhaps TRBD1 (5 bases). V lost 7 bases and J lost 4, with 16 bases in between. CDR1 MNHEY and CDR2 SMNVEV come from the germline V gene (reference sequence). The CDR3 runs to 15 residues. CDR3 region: CASTRGRGDNEKLFF. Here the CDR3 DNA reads TGTGCCAGCACCCGTGGTCGGGGGGATAATGAAAAACTGTTTTTT. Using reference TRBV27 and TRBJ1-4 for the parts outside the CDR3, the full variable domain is EAQVTQNPRYLITVTGKKLTVTCSQNMNHEYMSWYRQDPGLGLRQIYYSMNVEVTDKGDVPEGYKVSRKEKRNFPLILESPSPNQTSLYFCASTRGRGDNEKLFFGSGTQLSVL.

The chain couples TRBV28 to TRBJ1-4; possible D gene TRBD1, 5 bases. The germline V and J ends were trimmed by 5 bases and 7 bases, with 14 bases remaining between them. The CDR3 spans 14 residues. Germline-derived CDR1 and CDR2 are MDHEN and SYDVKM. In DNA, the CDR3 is TGTGCCAGCAGTGTGGGGCGGGGAGGTGAAAAACTGTTTTTT. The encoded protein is CASSVGRGGEKLFF.

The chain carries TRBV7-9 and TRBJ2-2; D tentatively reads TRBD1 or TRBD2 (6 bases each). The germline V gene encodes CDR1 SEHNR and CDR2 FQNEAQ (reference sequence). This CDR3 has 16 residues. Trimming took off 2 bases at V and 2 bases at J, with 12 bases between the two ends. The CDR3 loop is CASSLNGGPNTGELFF. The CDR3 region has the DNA TGTGCCAGCAGCTTAAACGGGGGCCCTAACACCGGGGAGCTGTTTTTT.

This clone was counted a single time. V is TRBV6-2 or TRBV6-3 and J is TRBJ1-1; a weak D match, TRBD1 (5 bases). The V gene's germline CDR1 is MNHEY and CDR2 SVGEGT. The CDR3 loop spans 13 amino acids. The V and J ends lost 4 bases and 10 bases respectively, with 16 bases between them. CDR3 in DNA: TGTGCCAGCAGTTCCCGGGACCGGCCCGGAGCTTTCTTT. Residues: CASSSRDRPGAFF.

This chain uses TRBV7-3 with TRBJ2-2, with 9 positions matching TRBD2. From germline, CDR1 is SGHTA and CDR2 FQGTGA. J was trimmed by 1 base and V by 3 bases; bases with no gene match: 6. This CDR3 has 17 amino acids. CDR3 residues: CASSFIGLAWNTGELFF. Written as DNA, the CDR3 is TGTGCCAGCAGCTTTATCGGACTAGCGTGGAACACCGGGGAGCTGTTTTTT.

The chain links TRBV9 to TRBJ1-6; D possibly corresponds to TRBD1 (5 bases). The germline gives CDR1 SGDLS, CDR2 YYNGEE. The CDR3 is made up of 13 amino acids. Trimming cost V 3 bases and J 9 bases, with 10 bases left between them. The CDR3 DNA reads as TGTGCCAGCAGCGCATCGGGGGGTTCACCCCTCCACTTT. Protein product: CASSASGGSPLHF.

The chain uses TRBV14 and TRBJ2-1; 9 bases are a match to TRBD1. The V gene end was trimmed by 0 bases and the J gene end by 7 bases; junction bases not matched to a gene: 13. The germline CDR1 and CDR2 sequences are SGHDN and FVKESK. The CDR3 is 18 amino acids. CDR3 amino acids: CASSQDQLRTGVWNEQFF. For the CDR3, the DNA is TGTGCCAGCAGCCAAGATCAGTTAAGGACAGGGGTGTGGAATGAGCAGTTCTTC.

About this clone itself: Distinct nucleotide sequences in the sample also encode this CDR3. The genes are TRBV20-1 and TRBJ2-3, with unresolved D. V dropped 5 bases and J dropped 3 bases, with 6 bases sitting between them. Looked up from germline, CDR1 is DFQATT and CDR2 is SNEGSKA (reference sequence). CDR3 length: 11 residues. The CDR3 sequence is CSALLTDTQYF. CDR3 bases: TGCAGTGCTCTTCTTACAGATACGCAGTATTTT.

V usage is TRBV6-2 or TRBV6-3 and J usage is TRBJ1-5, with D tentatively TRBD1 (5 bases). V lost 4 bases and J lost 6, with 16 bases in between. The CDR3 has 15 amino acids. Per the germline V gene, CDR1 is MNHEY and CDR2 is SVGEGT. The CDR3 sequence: CASSLNPPGAQPQHF. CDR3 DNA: TGTGCCAGCAGTTTAAACCCCCCCGGGGCTCAGCCCCAGCATTTT.

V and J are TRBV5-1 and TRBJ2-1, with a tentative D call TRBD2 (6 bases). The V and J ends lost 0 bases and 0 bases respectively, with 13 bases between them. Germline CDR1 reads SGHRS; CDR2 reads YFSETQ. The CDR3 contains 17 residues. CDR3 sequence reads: CASSLVGTQSSYNEQFF. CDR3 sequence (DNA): TGCGCCAGCAGCTTGGTAGGGACTCAGAGCTCCTACAATGAGCAGTTCTTC.

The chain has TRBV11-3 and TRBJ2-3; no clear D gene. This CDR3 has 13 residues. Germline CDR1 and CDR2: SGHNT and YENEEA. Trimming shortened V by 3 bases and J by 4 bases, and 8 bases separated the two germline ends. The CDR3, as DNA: TGTGCCAGCAGCTTCGTTGTAGCAGATACGCAGTATTTT. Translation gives CASSFVVADTQYF.